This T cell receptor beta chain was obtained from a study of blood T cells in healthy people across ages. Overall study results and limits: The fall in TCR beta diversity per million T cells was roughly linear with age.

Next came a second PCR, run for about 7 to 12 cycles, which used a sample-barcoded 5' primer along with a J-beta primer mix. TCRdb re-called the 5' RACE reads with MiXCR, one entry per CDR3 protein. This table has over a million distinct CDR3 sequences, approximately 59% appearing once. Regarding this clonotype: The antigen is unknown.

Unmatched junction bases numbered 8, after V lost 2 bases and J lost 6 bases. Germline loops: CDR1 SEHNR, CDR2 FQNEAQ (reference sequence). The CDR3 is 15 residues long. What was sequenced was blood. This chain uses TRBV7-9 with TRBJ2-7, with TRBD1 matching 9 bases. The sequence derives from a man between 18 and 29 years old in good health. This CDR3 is CASSLYLGQGPEQYF. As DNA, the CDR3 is TGTGCCAGCAGCTTATATCTGGGACAGGGCCCCGAGCAGTACTTC.